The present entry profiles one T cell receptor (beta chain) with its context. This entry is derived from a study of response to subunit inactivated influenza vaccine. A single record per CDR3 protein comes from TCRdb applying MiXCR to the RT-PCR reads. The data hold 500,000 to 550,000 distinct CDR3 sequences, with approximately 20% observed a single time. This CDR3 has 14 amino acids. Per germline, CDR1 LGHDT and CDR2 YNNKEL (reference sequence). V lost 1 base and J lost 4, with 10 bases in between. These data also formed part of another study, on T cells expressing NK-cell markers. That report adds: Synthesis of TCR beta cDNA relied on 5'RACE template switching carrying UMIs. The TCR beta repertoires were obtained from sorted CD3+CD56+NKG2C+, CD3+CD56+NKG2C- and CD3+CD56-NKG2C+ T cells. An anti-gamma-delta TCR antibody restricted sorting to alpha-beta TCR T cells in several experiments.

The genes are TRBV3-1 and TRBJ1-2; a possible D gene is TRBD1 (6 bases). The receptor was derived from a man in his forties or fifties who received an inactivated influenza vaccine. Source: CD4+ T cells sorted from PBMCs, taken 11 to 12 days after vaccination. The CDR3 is CASSQGQASYGYTF. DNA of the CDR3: TGTGCCAGCAGCCAAGGACAGGCCTCCTATGGCTACACCTTC.